This passage covers 5 T cell receptor beta chains from one sample sequenced in a study of cytomegalovirus exposure and HLA in healthy donors. Using immunoSEQ multiplex PCR, the repertoire was profiled, and TCRdb retains in-frame clones only, with some absent. The table includes some 84,000 clones, approximately 90% detected once. The sequencing sample was made of PBMCs. These receptors were collected from a man in his thirties or forties in good health and CMV-seronegative.

The chain recombines TRBV7-8 with TRBJ1-1; unclear D gene. The germline CDR1 and CDR2 sequences are SGHVS and FQNEAQ. Trimming stripped 1 base from V and 1 base from J, with 16 bases between. CDR3 length equals 17 residues. In DNA, the CDR3 is TGTGCCAGCAGCTTAGTGTACCGCGGAGCGTCGAACACTGAAGCTTTCTTT. Its translation: CASSLVYRGASNTEAFF.

V gene TRBV19 combines with J gene TRBJ2-2; 7 positions agree with TRBD2. V lost 9 bases and J lost 0; bases outside the gene matches: 4. CDR3 size: 14 residues. CDR1 and CDR2 from the germline V gene are LNHDA and SQIVND (reference sequence). In DNA form, the CDR3 reads TGTGCCAGCCTGGGGGGGGCGAACACCGGGGAGCTGTTTTTT. It encodes CASLGGANTGELFF.

This clone was seen a handful of times. This chain connects TRBV6-6 to TRBJ2-3; 10 bases line up with TRBD1. The germline CDR1 and CDR2 sequences are MNHNY and SVGAGI (reference sequence). Trimming at V came to 5 bases and at J to 6 bases, leaving 8 bases not matched to a gene. The CDR3 has 15 residues. CDR3 loop: CASSLGQGIRDTQYF. Written as DNA, the CDR3 is TGTGCCAGCAGTCTGGGACAGGGGATACGGGATACGCAGTATTTT.

V is TRBV29-1 and J is TRBJ2-3, with D possibly TRBD2 on 6 matching bases. Germline CDR1 and CDR2: SQVTM and ANQGSEA. V lost 7 bases and J 1 base, leaving 12 bases between the germline ends. CDR3 length equals 13 residues. CDR3 in amino acids: CSGVPGGTDTQYF. The CDR3 region has the DNA TGCAGCGGCGTCCCGGGAGGCACAGATACGCAGTATTTT.

The chain's CDR3 is CASNPPGTPWQYF. As DNA, the CDR3 is TGTGCCAGTAACCCCCCCGGGACACCGTGGCAGTACTTC. This rearrangement joins TRBV19 to TRBJ2-7, with a weak D call TRBD1 (6 bases). The ends were cut back, 7 bases at V and 9 bases at J, with 19 bases in the middle. Looked up from germline, CDR1 is LNHDA and CDR2 is SQIVND (reference sequence). This CDR3 has 13 residues.